Given below is one TCR beta chain in context. Its cognate antigen has yet to be identified. No per-base quality is available; no much larger clone lies one base away. These data come from a study of T cell responses to AZD1222 COVID-19 vaccine (dated by TCRdb to about 2021). Background on the whole study: A total of just over 230 trial participants underwent TCR sequencing, of whom about 200 had received two doses of AZD1222 and around 25 had received two doses of the MenACWY control vaccine. Trial participants were enrolled by age into subgroups of 18-55, 56-69 and 70-plus years, and 148, 28 and 57 TCR-sequenced participants, respectively, were included in these subgroups. Broader findings and caveats from the paper: After two AZD1222 doses, both the breadth and the depth of spike-specific TCRs were significantly higher than at day 0 and than in MenACWY recipients. CD4 TCRs associated with the vaccine covered the entire spike protein, and the dominant responses were in regions 160-218 and 743-854. The 56-69-year group was small, and its depth increase did not reach significance, likely because of low power. Because no samples from the day 14 peak response were available, repertoires could be characterized only after the peak T cell response. Reportedly, almost half of the unique spike-specific TCRs recognized epitopes lying outside the regions that are mutated in the B.1.351 and B.1.1.7 variants. Most participants were white British and females outnumbered males, and the authors suggested that clonal diversity may have been underestimated. Conclusions about previously exposed vaccinees are limited, since just six AZD1222 recipients were seropositive for SARS-CoV-2 at baseline.

V loses 3 bases at its end and J loses 13 bases; junction bases beyond the gene matches: 12. CDR1 and CDR2 (DFQATT, SNEGSKA) derive from the germline V gene (reference sequence). Inclusive of the bounding cysteine and phenylalanine, the CDR3 is 14 residues long. Only the CDR3 part of the read is kept: 42 bases, read in frame from the first base. The CDR3 regions of human TCRbeta chains were analyzed by immunosequencing. The study's processing was this. Repertoire TCRs were checked for matches against a reference library of SARS-CoV-2-specific TCRs that had been generated using the MIRA antigen-specificity platform. Breadth was defined as the fraction of unique TCRs that were SARS-CoV-2-associated. Depth was defined as the fraction of total T cells that were SARS-CoV-2-associated. Each spike-specific TCR was assigned to its reactive spike region and to a CD4 or CD8 class using the MIRA data. Log10-transformed breadth and depth values were compared by one-way ANOVA with Sidak's multiple comparisons tests. TCRdb obtained this table from immuneACCESS and retained in-frame rearrangements with V and J assigned. These tables miss some clones; where compared with another copy, unresolved V genes account for less than half of the shortfall, and the remainder is unexplained. That table is the source of V, J and clone size, and D and trimming were worked out from the DNA. This sample lists about 160,000 clones; about 92% were detected once. The ten largest clones take up around 4% of the sample.

The meaning of the sample's time point label: baseline before first vaccination. Taken with the paper, the label for treatment or condition translates to: meningococcal conjugate vaccine given as trial control. Samples from vaccinated people were obtained from the UK trials COV001 and COV002, which included a single-blind randomized controlled phase 2/3 trial of AZD1222 (ChAdOx1 nCoV-19) in healthy adults. For TCRbeta chain sequencing, PBMC samples from trial participants were taken at day 0 and at day 28 after the second dose. The sequences come from peripheral blood, collected on day 0 of MenACWY control vaccination. The TCR was taken from an adult in good health. The chain was built from TRBV20-1 and TRBJ2-1; 10 bases in the junction line up with TRBD2. The encoded CDR3 is CSASGLAGDLSQFF. Here is the DNA: TGCAGTGCTAGTGGTCTAGCGGGAGACCTCTCACAGTTCTTC.